The 2 T cell receptor beta chains below come from one sample, sequenced in a study of blood T cell repertoires in COVID-19. Clones were read by immunoSEQ multiplex PCR, and TCRdb kept only the in-frame ones, dropping some. The repertoire holds around 260,000 clones, 84% seen once, with approximately 4.5% in the top ten. The sequenced material came from PBMCs or T cells enriched from blood (not recorded which). These receptors came from a young man with acute COVID-19.

This clone was found many times. This chain connects TRBV6-4 to TRBJ1-2; D unresolved. The CDR3 loop spans 13 amino acids. The V and J ends lost 0 bases and 3 bases respectively, with 5 bases between them. Germline V gives CDR1 MRHNA, CDR2 SNTAGT. The CDR3 region is CASSDSPDYGYTF. CDR3 DNA sequence: TGTGCCAGCAGTGACTCGCCAGACTATGGCTACACCTTC.

The J gene is TRBJ1-1, the V gene TRBV4-2, with 7 bases identical to TRBD1. CDR3 length equals 16 residues. With V trimmed by 1 base and J by 5 bases, 10 bases remained unmatched. Germline V CDR1 and CDR2: LGHNA, YNFKEQ. As DNA, the CDR3 is TGTGCCAGCAGCCAAGGCACGACAGGGAGAGGTACTGAAGCTTTCTTT. This encodes CASSQGTTGRGTEAFF.